A single sample gave rise to the 14 T cell receptor beta chains below, sequenced in a study of blood T cell repertoires in COVID-19. Produced via immunoSEQ multiplex PCR; TCRdb's table is partial and in-frame only. The sample holds fewer than 200,000 clones, more than 85% seen once. Sequencing was done on a sample of PBMCs or T cells enriched from blood (not recorded which). The receptor set was obtained from a woman in her 40s in a cohort exposed to, infected with or recovered from COVID-19 (not recorded which).

This chain connects TRBV27 to TRBJ1-2; 10 bases map to TRBD1. V trimming: 5 bases; J trimming: 6 bases; junction bases outside the gene matches: 12. Germline CDR1 is MNHEY and CDR2 is SMNVEV (reference sequence). This CDR3 spans 16 amino acids. CDR3 nucleotide sequence: TGTGCCAGCAGTCTGACAGGGGGCGCGGCTAAGAATGGCTACACCTTC. It specifies CASSLTGGAAKNGYTF.

Concerning this clone: The sample has other DNA sequences that encode this CDR3 too. The chain couples TRBV2 to TRBJ1-6; 9 bases map to TRBD1. With 6 bases clipped from V and 0 bases from J, the junction kept 0 bases outside the gene matches. The CDR3 runs to 15 residues. CDR1 is SNHLY and CDR2 is FYNNEI in the germline V gene. The DNA for the CDR3 is TGTGCCAGCAGGGACAGGGGCTCCTATAATTCACCCCTCCACTTT. This codes for CASRDRGSYNSPLHF.

The chain recombines TRBV29-1 with TRBJ2-7; 12 bases fit TRBD2. The J segment lost 4 bases and the V segment lost 6 bases, leaving 4 bases of the junction unmatched. Per the germline V gene, CDR1 is SQVTM and CDR2 is ANQGSEA. The CDR3 contains 13 residues. The CDR3 nucleotides read TGCAGCGTCCCGACTAGCGGGAGTTACGAGCAGTACTTC. Protein product: CSVPTSGSYEQYF.

A word on this clone: The same CDR3 also results from other DNA sequences found in this sample. The rearrangement joins TRBV11-2 to TRBJ1-6; D not certain. V lost 3 bases to trimming and J lost 3 bases, with 12 bases between them. Germline lookup yields CDR1 SGHAT and CDR2 FQNNGV. This CDR3 has 16 amino acids. The CDR3 reads CASSFGWAGYNSPLHF. The CDR3 DNA follows: TGTGCCAGCAGCTTTGGGTGGGCAGGCTATAATTCACCCCTCCACTTT.

This chain uses TRBV28 with TRBJ1-2; tentative D call: TRBD1 (6 bases). Trimming removed 6 bases at V and 5 bases at J, with 16 bases between. CDR1 and CDR2 (germline): MDHEN, SYDVKM. The CDR3 runs 14 residues. CDR3 coding DNA: TGTGCCAGCAGCCGGAACAGGGTTCGGTATGGCTACACCTTC. Residues: CASSRNRVRYGYTF.

The V gene is TRBV6-4, the J gene TRBJ2-3; TRBD2 agrees at 9 bases. The germline V gene encodes CDR1 MRHNA and CDR2 SNTAGT. The CDR3 consists of 16 residues. V was pared by 2 bases and J by 5 bases, with 8 bases of the junction left unmatched. The CDR3 DNA reads as TGTGCCAGCAGTGACGCCGGCGGGGGGGCTGGAGATACGCAGTATTTT. Protein sequence: CASSDAGGGAGDTQYF.

J is TRBJ2-5 and V is TRBV28; D is possibly TRBD2 (6 bases). The germline V gene has CDR1 MDHEN and CDR2 SYDVKM. V lost 3 bases, J lost 2 bases, and 19 bases lay in between. CDR3 length equals 17 residues. The CDR3 bases are TGTGCCAGCAGTTTTCTGGACTACCGGGACGGTCAAGAGACCCAGTACTTC. It is translated as CASSFLDYRDGQETQYF. The entire variable domain, with the rest obtained from reference TRBV28 and TRBJ2-5, is as follows: DVKVTQSSRYLVKRTGEKVFLECVQDMDHENMFWYRQDPGLGLRLIYFSYDVKMKEKGDIPEGYSVSREKKERFSLILESASTNQTSMYLCASSFLDYRDGQETQYFGPGTRLLVL.

This chain links TRBV13 with TRBJ1-5, with D maybe TRBD1 (5 bases). V shed 0 bases and J shed 1 base, with 7 bases lying between them. Germline values: CDR1 PRHDT, CDR2 FYEKMQ (reference sequence). This CDR3 spans 15 amino acids. This chain's CDR3 is CASSLGRGSNQPQHF. The DNA for the CDR3 is TGTGCCAGCAGCTTAGGGCGGGGCAGCAATCAGCCCCAGCATTTT.

Concerning this clone itself: One junction end does not reproduce the germline sequence, and a read error may be involved. The CDR3 sequence: CASSHSYEQYF. DNA for the CDR3: TGTGCCAGCAGTCACTCCTACGAGCAGTACTTC. The rearrangement links TRBV6-2 or TRBV6-3 to TRBJ2-7; D unclear. CDR1 and CDR2 from the germline V gene are MNHEY and SVGEGT. This CDR3 is built from 11 residues.

The V and J genes are TRBV19 and TRBJ2-2; maybe TRBD1 (5 bases). V was pared by 7 bases and J by 0 bases, with 12 bases between. CDR3 length: 15 residues. Germline V gives CDR1 LNHDA, CDR2 SQIVND (reference sequence). CDR3 sequence (DNA): TGTGCCAGTATTATGGGGCGGTCGAACACCGGGGAGCTGTTTTTT. Its translation: CASIMGRSNTGELFF.

The chain combines TRBV3-1 (or the pseudogene TRBV3-2) with TRBJ2-3, with D maybe TRBD2 (7 bases). The V gene's germline CDR1 is LGHDT and CDR2 YNNKEL (reference sequence). With 0 bases removed from V and 2 bases from J, the gap between germline ends came to 18 bases. The CDR3 extends over 18 amino acids. CDR3 nucleotide sequence: TGTGCCAGCAGCCAAGATAGTGGGGGGGCCCCCCCCACAGATACGCAGTATTTT. This codes for CASSQDSGGAPPTDTQYF.

The chain employs TRBV6-4 and TRBJ2-7; tentative D call: TRBD2 (6 bases). This CDR3 has 15 amino acids. V was cut by 6 bases and J by 2 bases, with 17 bases left in between. Germline V gives CDR1 MRHNA, CDR2 SNTAGT. CDR3 region: CASREPLAPTYEQYF. CDR3 DNA sequence: TGTGCCAGCAGAGAGCCCCTAGCGCCAACCTACGAGCAGTACTTC.

This clone was seen more than once but under ten times. V usage is TRBV28 and J usage is TRBJ1-5; 8 bases are a match to TRBD1. Germline values: CDR1 MDHEN, CDR2 SYDVKM. This CDR3 contains 15 residues. Unmatched junction bases numbered 9, after V lost 6 bases and J lost 5 bases. For the CDR3, the DNA is TGTGCCAGCAGCCTGAGACAGGGGATACATCAGCCCCAGCATTTT. Its protein is CASSLRQGIHQPQHF.

This clone was observed a handful of times. V is TRBV12-3 or TRBV12-4 and J is TRBJ2-1, with 7 nucleotides matching TRBD1. Germline trimming cut 5 bases from V and 4 bases from J; bases unmatched to any gene: 2. The CDR3 covers 13 residues. CDR3 DNA: TGTGCCAGCAGTAACAGGGGTTACAATGAGCAGTTCTTC. It is translated as CASSNRGYNEQFF.